This record concerns one TCR beta chain sequence. This sample was included in a study of blood T cell repertoires in COVID-19. Study details: Specimens from acute and convalescent COVID-19 originated in the United States, Italy and Spain.

This CDR3 has 13 amino acids. Trimming pared 0 bases from V and 6 bases from J, leaving 8 bases between. Germline values: CDR1 MNHEY, CDR2 SMNVEV (reference sequence). Seattle cases were enrolled at active infection and followed longitudinally. Original methodology: Reference gene primers were amplified, and this amplification served to estimate nucleated cell counts. Clones were read by immunoSEQ multiplex PCR, and TCRdb kept only the in-frame ones, dropping some. V, J and clone size are those of that table, while D and trimming were read from the DNA. Of roughly 200,000 clones in the sample, roughly three quarters were seen once.

What was sequenced was peripheral blood. This receptor was obtained from a woman in her 40s with COVID-19, enrolled during active disease. The chain has TRBV27 and TRBJ1-2; D not certain. CDR3 DNA sequence: TGTGCCAGCAGTTTATCGACCGGGAATGGCTACACCTTC. Amino acid sequence: CASSLSTGNGYTF.